Detailed here is one T cell receptor (beta chain). Antigen unknown. The sample is drawn from a study of T cells after yellow fever vaccination. A process of 5'RACE template switching, which added a universal primer site and UMIs, was used to make TCR cDNA. TCRdb re-called the 5' RACE reads with MiXCR, one entry per CDR3 protein. The data show under 300,000 distinct CDR3 sequences, 6.5% to 8.5% seen once. The CDR3 has 15 amino acids. With 1 base removed from V and 0 bases from J, the gap between germline ends came to 8 bases. Germline CDR1 reads SGHTA; CDR2 reads FQGNSA. Study results and limitations: Compared with primary, the secondary response was weaker and peaked at day 5, not 15.

This clonotype originated in a man aged 25 to 45 who received the YFV17D yellow fever vaccine. The specimen comprised CD4+ T cells sorted from PBMCs, sampled 15 days after the yellow fever booster vaccination. The rearrangement links TRBV7-2 to TRBJ2-3; D is unresolved. CDR3 sequence reads: CASSLVFASTDTQYF. In nucleotides, the CDR3 is TGTGCCAGCAGCTTAGTTTTCGCTAGCACAGATACGCAGTATTTT. The full variable domain, its missing parts supplied by reference TRBV7-2 and TRBJ2-3, is GAGVSQSPSNKVTEKGKDVELRCDPISGHTALYWYRQSLGQGLEFLIYFQGNSAPDKSGLPSDRFSAERTGGSVSTLTIQRTQQEDSAVYLCASSLVFASTDTQYFGPGTRLTVL.